These 6 T cell receptor beta chains were all obtained from the same sample, sequenced in a study of vaccination effects on CD4 cells after COVID-19. Produced via immunoSEQ multiplex PCR; TCRdb's table is partial and in-frame only. The sample holds tens of thousands of clones, approximately 74% seen once. Before any sequencing was done, the ViraFEST assay used viral peptide pools to expand antigen-specific CD4+ T cells. The authors isolated CD4+ T cells after around 11 days of culture. Nucleocapsid antibodies were negative in the vaccine recipients, who had never had SARS-CoV-2 infection. Their antigens are not known. The sequenced sample was CD4+ T cells from PBMCs cultured with HCoV-NL63 spike peptides, obtained before COVID-19 vaccination. Every receptor here comes from a human donor who received a COVID-19 vaccine.

This chain links TRBV7-2 with TRBJ1-2; D unclear. With 7 bases removed from V and 0 bases from J, the gap between germline ends came to 12 bases. Germline V gene sequence: CDR1 SGHTA, CDR2 FQGNSA. This CDR3 has 14 amino acids. Written as DNA, the CDR3 is TGTGCCAGCACCCCTACGCCCTCTAACTATGGCTACACCTTC. The encoded protein is CASTPTPSNYGYTF.

This sequence joins TRBV19 and TRBJ2-5; 9 bases map to TRBD1. The CDR3 runs to 14 residues. V lost 5 bases, J lost 5 bases, and 6 bases stayed unmatched. CDR1 is LNHDA and CDR2 is SQIVND in the germline V gene (reference sequence). CDR3 protein: CASSSQGARETQYF. In DNA, the CDR3 is TGTGCCAGTAGTTCACAGGGGGCTAGGGAGACCCAGTACTTC.

CDR3 region: CASGTTYEQYV. In DNA, the CDR3 is TGTGCCAGCGGGACAACTTACGAGCAGTACGTC. V and J are TRBV6-5 and TRBJ2-7, with a weak D call TRBD1 (6 bases). Germline-derived CDR1 and CDR2 are MNHEY and SVGAGI. V dropped 8 bases and J dropped 4 bases, with 9 bases sitting between them. This CDR3 comprises 11 residues.

The V gene is TRBV5-4, the J gene TRBJ2-2; 11 positions match TRBD2. Germline trimming cut 1 base from V and 2 bases from J; bases unmatched to any gene: 4. The CDR3 consists of 17 residues. CDR1 is SGHNT and CDR2 is YYREEE in the germline V gene (reference sequence). Written as DNA, the CDR3 is TGTGCCAGCAGCTTGAGACTAGCGGGGATAAACACCGGGGAGCTGTTTTTT. Translation gives CASSLRLAGINTGELFF.

This clone has only a few counts. V is TRBV6-5 and J is TRBJ2-7; perhaps TRBD1 as D (6 bases). Between the trimmed V and J ends, which lost 8 bases and 0 bases, there was a span of 14 bases. The CDR3 length is 14 residues. From germline, CDR1 is MNHEY and CDR2 SVGAGI. CDR3 amino acids: CASHATGISYEQYV. The CDR3 DNA is TGTGCCAGCCACGCTACAGGGATCTCCTACGAGCAGTACGTC.

This sequence joins TRBV10-1 and TRBJ1-1, with D hard to call. Germline V lookup: CDR1 WNHNN, CDR2 SYGVQD (reference sequence). The CDR3 totals 14 residues. V gave up 6 bases and J gave up 6 bases, with 17 bases separating them. The CDR3 nucleotides read TGCGCCAGCAGACCGGACTTGGCAAAACCTGAAGCTTTCTTT. It is translated as CASRPDLAKPEAFF.